These T cell receptor beta chains were read from a single sample in a study of human T cells and chemical hapten exposure. TCRdb analysed the RACE reads with MiXCR anew, one entry per CDR3 protein. The data hold approximately 260,000 distinct CDR3 sequences, with about 8.6% observed a single time. Sequencing used whole blood, obtained in connection with sensitization to the hapten diphenylcyclopropenone (DPC). Receptor source: a woman aged 40 to 50 with alopecia areata. Some clones in this sample may be carry-over from other donors' samples. CDR3s include the opening cysteine and the closing phenylalanine or tryptophan. The order of the fields is J gene, clone size, D gene, V gene, CDR3 DNA, CDR3 protein. The D gene is left open where the match is weak. For some rows the clone size is stated as once, few or many, or as a class when expanded; others skip it.

TRBJ2-5,.,.,TRBV2,TGTGCCAGCAGTGAACGGCGAGTAGAGACCCAGTACTTC,CASSERRVETQYF
TRBJ2-2,few,.,TRBV7-3,TGTGCCAGCAGCCGCGACGAATTCGGGGAGCTGTTTTTT,CASSRDEFGELFF
TRBJ2-7,many,TRBD2,TRBV7-9,TGTGCCAGCACCCCGACTAGCAACGAGCAGTACTTC,CASTPTSNEQYF
TRBJ1-6,few,TRBD1,TRBV27,TGTGCCAGCAGTCGCTCCGGGACAGGGAATTCACCCCTCCACTTT,CASSRSGTGNSPLHF
TRBJ2-7,few,.,TRBV7-2,TGTGCCAGCAGCTTAGCCCAGTCGACCTACGAGCAGTACTTC,CASSLAQSTYEQYF
TRBJ1-4,.,.,TRBV6-1,TGTGCCAGCCGGACCCACGGGGGGCAAAGTGAAAAACTGTTTTTT,CASRTHGGQSEKLFF
TRBJ2-7,.,.,TRBV7-2,TGTGCCAGCAGCGCTATTCCAATTCCGGGGGTCGACGAGCAGTACTTC,CASSAIPIPGVDEQYF
TRBJ1-2,few,.,TRBV6-2/TRBV6-3,TGTGCCAGCACTCCCGGGCCCGGTCGTTCGGGCTACACCTTC,CASTPGPGRSGYTF
TRBJ2-1,few,.,TRBV6-2/TRBV6-3,TGTGCCAGCAGCCAGGACAGCCTAAAGGGGTTCTTC,CASSQDSLKGFF
TRBJ2-7,.,.,TRBV29-1,TGCAGCGGGGGTTCAGGGTACGACGAGCAGTACTTC,CSGGSGYDEQYF
TRBJ2-3,.,TRBD1,TRBV4-2,TGTGCCAGCAGTCTTAGGACAGGGGTTTCCACAGATACGCAGTATTTT,CASSLRTGVSTDTQYF
TRBJ2-2,.,TRBD1,TRBV4-2,TGTGCCAGCAGGACGATTGCAGGGGGACGCACCGGGGAGCTGTTTTTT,CASRTIAGGRTGELFF
TRBJ1-1,many,.,TRBV20-1,TGCAGTGCTAGACCCTTAGCCACTGAAGCTTTCTTT,CSARPLATEAFF
TRBJ1-5,many,.,TRBV7-2,TGTGCCAGCAGCTTACTAGGTCCTAATCAGCCCCAGCATTTT,CASSLLGPNQPQHF
TRBJ2-3,.,TRBD1,TRBV7-9,TGTGCCAGCAGCTTCGGGACAGCATTTACAGATACGCAGTATTTT,CASSFGTAFTDTQYF
TRBJ2-7,many,.,TRBV7-2,TGTGCCAGCAGCTTAGATGCAGGGTCCTACGAGCAGTACTTC,CASSLDAGSYEQYF
TRBJ1-6,.,TRBD1,TRBV7-2,TGTGCCAGCAGCTTAGTCGGTTCCGTCGGGACAGTTAATTCACCCCTCCACTTT,CASSLVGSVGTVNSPLHF
TRBJ1-6,.,.,TRBV28,TGTGCCAGCACCAATTCGTATAATTCACCCCTCCACTTT,CASTNSYNSPLHF